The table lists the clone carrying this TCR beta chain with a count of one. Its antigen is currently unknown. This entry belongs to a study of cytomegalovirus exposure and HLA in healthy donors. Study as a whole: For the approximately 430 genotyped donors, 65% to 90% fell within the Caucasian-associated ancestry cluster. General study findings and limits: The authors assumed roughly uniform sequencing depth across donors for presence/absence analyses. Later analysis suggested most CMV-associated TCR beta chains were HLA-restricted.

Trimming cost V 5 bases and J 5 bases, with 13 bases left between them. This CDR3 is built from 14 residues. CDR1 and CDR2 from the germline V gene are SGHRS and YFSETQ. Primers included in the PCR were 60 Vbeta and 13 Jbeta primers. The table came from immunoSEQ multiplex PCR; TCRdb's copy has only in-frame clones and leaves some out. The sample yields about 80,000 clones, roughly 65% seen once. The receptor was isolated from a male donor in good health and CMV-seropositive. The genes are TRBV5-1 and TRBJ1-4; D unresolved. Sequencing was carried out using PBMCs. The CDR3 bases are TGCGCCAGCAGTTTGACCGCAGAAAATGAAAAACTGTTTTTT. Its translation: CASSLTAENEKLFF.